This T cell receptor beta chain was recorded in a study of T cells in Graves' hyperthyroidism and ophthalmopathy. General observations from the study: Onset of ophthalmopathy came a median roughly 6.9 months after the model predicted it. Expanded thyroid clonotypes (above 0.001) were mostly also found in blood.

This clonotype was counted a single time. The antigen is undetermined. Amplification yielded TCR beta CDR3 regions, with RNA transcripts as the source. Primed by the HTBI set, a first-round RT-PCR was run on the TCR CDR3. TCRdb itself ran the multiplex PCR reads through MiXCR, one entry per CDR3 protein. The data hold roughly 360,000 distinct CDR3 sequences, with approximately 12% observed a single time. This CDR3 comprises 16 residues. V lost 4 bases and J lost 3, with 16 bases in between. The germline V gene encodes CDR1 SGHKS and CDR2 YYEKEE (reference sequence). Source material: blood. J is TRBJ2-2 and V is TRBV5-5; TRBD2 is a possible D gene (7 bases). This TCR was sampled from a man aged 25 to 40 with Graves' hyperthyroidism that later progressed to Graves' ophthalmopathy. CDR3 sequence reads: CASSPFGGGDTGELFF. The CDR3 coding sequence is TGTGCCAGCAGCCCCTTCGGAGGGGGGGACACCGGGGAGCTGTTTTTT.